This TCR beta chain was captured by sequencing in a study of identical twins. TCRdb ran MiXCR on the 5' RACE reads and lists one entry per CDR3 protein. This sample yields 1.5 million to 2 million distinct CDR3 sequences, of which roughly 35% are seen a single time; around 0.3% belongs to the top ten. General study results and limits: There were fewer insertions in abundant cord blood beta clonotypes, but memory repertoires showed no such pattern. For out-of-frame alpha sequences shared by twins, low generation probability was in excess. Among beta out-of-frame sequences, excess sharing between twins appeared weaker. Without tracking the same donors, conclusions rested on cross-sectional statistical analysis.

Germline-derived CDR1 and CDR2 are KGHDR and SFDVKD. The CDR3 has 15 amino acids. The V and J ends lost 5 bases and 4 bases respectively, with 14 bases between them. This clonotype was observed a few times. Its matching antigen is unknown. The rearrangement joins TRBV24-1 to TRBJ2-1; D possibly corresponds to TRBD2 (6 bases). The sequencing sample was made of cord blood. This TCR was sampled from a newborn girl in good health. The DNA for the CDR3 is TGTGCCACCAGTGGTCGGGGAGGAGGGTACAATGAGCAGTTCTTC. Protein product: CATSGRGGGYNEQFF.